Below are 31 T cell receptor beta chains sequenced from a single sample in a study of radiation and T cells in renal cell carcinoma. Clones were read by immunoSEQ multiplex PCR, and TCRdb kept only the in-frame ones, dropping some. The table includes 120,000 to 150,000 clones, roughly 83% detected once. Documented time point: baseline pretreatment blood. Treatment described: 15 Gy SBRT to primary tumor, nephrectomy 4 weeks later. Sample: blood, taken from a patient whose treatment included radiotherapy and nephrectomy. Every receptor here comes from a woman aged 50 to 65 with renal cell carcinoma.

This clone was found a few times. The CDR3 sequence is CASSDDSAGSPLHF. DNA for the CDR3: TGCGCCAGCAGCGATGACAGCGCTGGGTCACCCCTCCACTTT. The rearrangement uses TRBV5-1 and TRBJ1-6; maybe TRBD1 (5 bases). CDR1 is SGHRS, CDR2 YFSETQ, per germline. V was pared by 4 bases and J by 10 bases, with 15 bases between. The CDR3 is made up of 14 amino acids.

The chain's CDR3 is CASSRQAPAGSNQPQHF. The CDR3 region has the DNA TGCGCCAGCAGCCGTCAAGCGCCGGCGGGTAGCAATCAGCCCCAGCATTTT. The chain recombines TRBV4-1 with TRBJ1-5, with D uncertain. This CDR3 is built from 17 residues. The germline V gene encodes CDR1 MGHRA and CDR2 YSYEKL. The ends were cut back, 4 bases at V and 0 bases at J, with 16 bases in the middle.

The chain combines TRBV5-1 with TRBJ1-4; possible D gene TRBD1, 5 bases. The CDR3 sequence is 13 residues long. Trimming left V 4 bases short and J 4 bases short, with 8 bases between. Germline loops: CDR1 SGHRS, CDR2 YFSETQ. The CDR3 sequence: CASSQRGNEKLFF. CDR3 coding DNA: TGCGCCAGCAGCCAGAGGGGTAATGAAAAACTGTTTTTT.

CDR3 loop: CASRRDSTYQETQYF. CDR3 DNA: TGTGCCAGCAGAAGGGACAGTACGTACCAAGAGACCCAGTACTTC. The J gene is TRBJ2-5, the V gene TRBV2, with 7 bases matching TRBD1. The CDR3 is 15 amino acids. Germline V gene sequence: CDR1 SNHLY, CDR2 FYNNEI. With 6 bases clipped from V and 0 bases from J, the junction kept 7 bases outside the gene matches.

The chain combines TRBV18 with TRBJ1-1, with D hard to call. The CDR3 spans 14 residues. V was trimmed by 3 bases and J by 3 bases, leaving 11 bases between them. Looked up from germline, CDR1 is KGHSH and CDR2 is LQKENI. The chain's CDR3 is CASSPKRGYTEAFF. CDR3 DNA sequence: TGTGCCAGCTCACCGAAGCGAGGGTACACTGAAGCTTTCTTT. The complete variable domain, with remaining parts taken from reference TRBV18 and TRBJ1-1, reads NAGVMQNPRHLVRRRGQEARLRCSPMKGHSHVYWYRQLPEEGLKFMVYLQKENIIDESGMPKERFSAEFPKEGPSILRIQQVVRGDSAAYFCASSPKRGYTEAFFGQGTRLTVV.

V gene TRBV4-1 combines with J gene TRBJ1-2; possibly TRBD1 for D (5 bases). V was shortened by 6 bases and J by 13 bases, with 21 bases between the two germline ends. Germline-derived CDR1 and CDR2 are MGHRA and YSYEKL. The CDR3 loop spans 13 amino acids. The CDR3 nucleotides read TGCGCCAGCAGTCGAGTTGGGACCGACTTTGCCACCTTC. This codes for CASSRVGTDFATF.

This clone has a single count. The J gene is TRBJ2-1, the V gene TRBV5-1; 7 bases are shared with TRBD1. The CDR3 loop spans 17 amino acids. The trim removed 4 bases at V and 3 bases at J, leaving 13 bases unmatched. Germline V gene sequence: CDR1 SGHRS, CDR2 YFSETQ. The CDR3 here is CASSGGITGAYYNEQFF. CDR3 coding DNA: TGCGCCAGCAGCGGGGGAATCACAGGGGCCTACTACAATGAGCAGTTCTTC.

CDR3 sequence (DNA): TGTGCCAGCAGTTTACTATCCGGGAGAGCTTTCTTT. Protein: CASSLLSGRAFF. The chain carries TRBV28 and TRBJ1-1; D uncertain. The CDR3 sequence is 12 residues long. Germline V gene sequence: CDR1 MDHEN, CDR2 SYDVKM. V lost 2 bases and J 10 bases, leaving 11 bases between the germline ends.

V is TRBV5-4 and J is TRBJ1-2; 9 bases match TRBD1. The CDR3 has 13 amino acids. Germline CDR1 is SGHNT and CDR2 is YYREEE (reference sequence). V trimming: 2 bases; J trimming: 8 bases; junction bases outside the gene matches: 4. Here the CDR3 reads CASSFGQGQGYTF. In DNA, the CDR3 is TGTGCCAGCAGCTTCGGACAGGGGCAAGGCTACACCTTC.

This chain connects TRBV10-2 to TRBJ2-5; 7 bases line up with TRBD1. In germline, CDR1 is WSHSY, CDR2 SAAADI. The junction had 9 bases not matched to a gene; V was cut back by 4 bases and J by 4 bases. The CDR3 is 15 residues long. CDR3 sequence (DNA): TGCGCCAGCAGTGCGGACAGGATCGTGGGAGAGACCCAGTACTTC. It specifies CASSADRIVGETQYF.

This chain uses TRBV7-8 with TRBJ2-1; TRBD2 matches at 7 bases. Losses at the gene ends were 5 bases for V and 5 bases for J; bases not matched to a gene: 15. CDR1 SGHVS and CDR2 FQNEAQ come from the germline V gene. There are 17 residues in the CDR3. This chain's CDR3 is CASSPLSGNFANNEQFF. The CDR3 DNA reads as TGTGCCAGCAGCCCCCTAAGCGGGAACTTCGCAAACAATGAGCAGTTCTTC.

The rearrangement links TRBV19 to TRBJ2-7; 15 bases fit TRBD2. V lost 4 bases to trimming and J lost 6 bases; unmatched junction nucleotides: 7. The CDR3 sequence is 16 residues long. Germline lookup yields CDR1 LNHDA and CDR2 SQIVND (reference sequence). In DNA form, the CDR3 reads TGTGCCAGTAGTACGGGACTAGCGGGAGGTAATCGCGAGCAGTACTTC. It translates to CASSTGLAGGNREQYF.

This sequence joins TRBV6-5 and TRBJ1-1; TRBD1 might be the D (6 bases). Germline V gene lookup returns CDR1 MNHEY and CDR2 SVGAGI. The CDR3 is 15 amino acids. Trimming took off 2 bases at V and 4 bases at J, with 14 bases between the two ends. CDR3 sequence (DNA): TGTGCCAGCAGTTACAGGGAGGGGGTGTCCACTGAAGCTTTCTTT. It translates to CASSYREGVSTEAFF.

J is TRBJ2-3 and V is TRBV27; D not certain. The V gene lost 5 bases and the J gene lost 4 bases, with 7 bases spanning the gap. The CDR3 is 12 residues long. CDR1 is MNHEY, CDR2 SMNVEV, per germline (reference sequence). The CDR3 coding sequence is TGTGCCAGCAGTCGGGCGGCAGATACGCAGTATTTT. Translating gives CASSRAADTQYF.

The chain joins TRBV28 to TRBJ1-1, with a possible D match to TRBD1 (5 bases). The CDR3 spans 14 residues. CDR1 MDHEN and CDR2 SYDVKM come from the germline V gene. V dropped 8 bases and J dropped 1 base, with 14 bases sitting between them. CDR3 protein: CASGFRVRNTEAFF. DNA of the CDR3: TGTGCCAGCGGGTTCAGGGTACGGAACACTGAAGCTTTCTTT. The whole variable domain, filled in from reference TRBV28 and TRBJ1-1, reads DVKVTQSSRYLVKRTGEKVFLECVQDMDHENMFWYRQDPGLGLRLIYFSYDVKMKEKGDIPEGYSVSREKKERFSLILESASTNQTSMYLCASGFRVRNTEAFFGQGTRLTVV.

The chain uses TRBV28 and TRBJ2-7; weak D call: TRBD1 (6 bases). Between the trimmed V and J ends, which lost 7 bases and 2 bases, there was a span of 15 bases. The length of the CDR3 is 14 residues. Germline loops: CDR1 MDHEN, CDR2 SYDVKM. The CDR3 sequence is CASITLQGTYEQYF. CDR3 coding DNA: TGTGCCAGCATCACCCTACAGGGCACCTACGAGCAGTACTTC.

The chain has TRBV5-6 and TRBJ2-3; D gene ambiguous. Per germline, CDR1 SGHDT and CDR2 YYEEEE. V lost 6 bases, J lost 2 bases, and 10 bases lay in between. The CDR3 is 13 amino acids. The CDR3: CASKVKDTDTQYF. The CDR3, as DNA: TGTGCCAGCAAAGTCAAGGACACAGATACGCAGTATTTT.

V gene TRBV30 combines with J gene TRBJ2-7; D possibly uses TRBD1 or TRBD2 (6 bases each). CDR1 GTSNPN and CDR2 SVGIG come from the germline V gene (reference sequence). Between the trimmed V and J ends, which lost 4 bases and 6 bases, there was a span of 19 bases. The CDR3 spans 14 residues. For the CDR3, the DNA is TGTGCCTGGACTATCAGGGGCCCCGGGGGCGAGCAGTACTTC. This sequence encodes CAWTIRGPGGEQYF.

The chain recombines TRBV5-1 with TRBJ2-7, with D tentatively TRBD1 (5 bases). The CDR3 contains 13 residues. Germline lookup yields CDR1 SGHRS and CDR2 YFSETQ. V lost 5 bases and J 5 bases, leaving 14 bases between the germline ends. The CDR3 region is CASRNYVTDEQYF. As DNA, the CDR3 is TGCGCCAGCAGAAACTACGTGACAGACGAGCAGTACTTC. The entire variable domain, with the rest obtained from reference TRBV5-1 and TRBJ2-7, is as follows: KAGVTQTPRYLIKTRGQQVTLSCSPISGHRSVSWYQQTPGQGLQFLFEYFSETQRNKGNFPGRFSGRQFSNSRSEMNVSTLELGDSALYLCASRNYVTDEQYFGPGTRLTVT.

This clone was seen once. The chain is built from TRBV9 and TRBJ2-3; D gene ambiguous. V shed 3 bases and J shed 2 bases, with 4 bases lying between them. Germline V lookup: CDR1 SGDLS, CDR2 YYNGEE. This CDR3 comprises 12 residues. In DNA, the CDR3 is TGTGCCAGCAGCGATTACACAGATACGCAGTATTTT. It yields the protein CASSDYTDTQYF.

This chain connects TRBV5-1 to TRBJ2-7, with 7 bases fitting TRBD1. In germline, CDR1 is SGHRS, CDR2 YFSETQ. This CDR3 region has 15 residues. With V trimmed by 4 bases and J by 1 base, 8 bases remained unmatched. CDR3 in DNA: TGCGCCAGCAGCCCCCTGACAGGGTGGTCCTACGAGCAGTACTTC. Its protein is CASSPLTGWSYEQYF.

CDR3 in amino acids: CASSLDPIPYEQYF. The CDR3 DNA reads TGTGCCAGCAGCCTCGATCCTATTCCCTACGAGCAGTACTTC. The rearrangement uses TRBV9 and TRBJ2-7; D is undetermined. The germline V and J ends were trimmed by 4 bases and 2 bases, with 13 bases remaining between them. Germline CDR1 and CDR2: SGDLS and YYNGEE. The CDR3 extends over 14 amino acids.

The gene calls are TRBV6-6 and TRBJ2-7; D unclear. The CDR3 spans 13 residues. The V and J ends lost 5 bases and 0 bases respectively, with 8 bases between them. Germline assignment: CDR1 MNHNY and CDR2 SVGAGI (reference sequence). The CDR3 bases are TGTGCCAGCAGTAAAGATGGCTCCTACGAGCAGTACTTC. Translating it yields CASSKDGSYEQYF.

The rearrangement links TRBV7-9 to TRBJ2-5; D is possibly TRBD1 (5 bases). V was clipped by 4 bases and J by 1 base, with 13 bases between them. Germline CDR1 SEHNR, CDR2 FQNEAQ (reference sequence). This CDR3 is built from 15 residues. The CDR3 sequence: CASSSAGLSQETQYF. CDR3 sequence (DNA): TGTGCCAGCAGCTCAGCAGGGCTCTCCCAAGAGACCCAGTACTTC.

The V gene is TRBV19, the J gene TRBJ2-7, with D unresolved. Germline CDR1 LNHDA, CDR2 SQIVND (reference sequence). Trimming stripped 3 bases from V and 3 bases from J, with 12 bases between. CDR3 size: 14 residues. As DNA, the CDR3 is TGTGCCAGTAGTATTAGTATTAATGGCTACGAGCAGTACTTC. Protein: CASSISINGYEQYF.

The rearrangement links TRBV5-1 to TRBJ2-3, with 7 nucleotides matching TRBD1. Germline CDR1 and CDR2: SGHRS and YFSETQ. Losses at the gene ends were 7 bases for V and 4 bases for J; bases not matched to a gene: 12. The CDR3 loop spans 15 amino acids. CDR3 in DNA: TGCGCCAGCGCCGAACAGGGGAACGTTCCAGATACGCAGTATTTT. Translating gives CASAEQGNVPDTQYF.

The V call is TRBV5-1, the J call TRBJ2-7; unclear D gene. Trimming cost V 4 bases and J 2 bases, with 16 bases left between them. The CDR3 extends over 15 amino acids. Germline CDR1 is SGHRS and CDR2 is YFSETQ. CDR3 bases: TGCGCCAGCAGCCGGGCCGGTCGCTCCCCCTACGAGCAGTACTTC. Protein sequence: CASSRAGRSPYEQYF.

The chain recombines TRBV9 with TRBJ1-3; D is unclear. Trimming stripped 6 bases from V and 0 bases from J, with 4 bases between. The CDR3 contains 12 residues. Germline-derived CDR1 and CDR2 are SGDLS and YYNGEE. The CDR3 DNA reads TGTGCCAGCAAGGGCTCTGGAAACACCATATATTTT. It specifies CASKGSGNTIYF.

The CDR3: CASSRRGTDTQYF. The CDR3 DNA is TGCGCCAGCAGCCGGAGAGGCACAGATACGCAGTATTTT. V and J are TRBV4-1 and TRBJ2-3; D ambiguous. The ends were cut back, 4 bases at V and 1 base at J, with 6 bases in the middle. The length of the CDR3 is 13 residues. In germline, CDR1 is MGHRA, CDR2 YSYEKL.

V usage is TRBV6-5 and J usage is TRBJ1-5; no clear D. V dropped 10 bases and J dropped 6 bases, with 16 bases sitting between them. The CDR3 length is 13 residues. Germline lookup yields CDR1 MNHEY and CDR2 SVGAGI. CDR3: CATGLAMGQPQHF. The CDR3 DNA reads TGTGCCACTGGGTTAGCAATGGGTCAGCCCCAGCATTTT.

The rearrangement uses TRBV7-2 and TRBJ1-4, with TRBD1 matching 8 bases. This CDR3 region has 14 residues. Germline loops: CDR1 SGHTA, CDR2 FQGNSA. V dropped 4 bases and J dropped 7; count of bases not matched to a gene: 5. This chain's CDR3 is CASSSNRGGEKLFF. For the CDR3, the DNA is TGTGCCAGCAGCTCAAACAGGGGGGGTGAAAAACTGTTTTTT.